One sample yielded the 10 T cell receptor beta chains listed below, sequenced in a study of cytomegalovirus exposure and HLA in healthy donors. PCR was performed using 60 Vbeta and 13 Jbeta primers. The protocol was immunoSEQ multiplex PCR, while the TCRdb copy is restricted to in-frame clones and leaves out a portion. Among a few hundred thousand clones listed, approximately 80% were seen once. Sequences were obtained from PBMCs. The receptors derive from a woman aged 50 to 60 in good health and CMV-seropositive.

This chain joins TRBV7-8 and TRBJ2-5, with 12 bases that match TRBD2. Losses at the gene ends were 5 bases for V and 9 bases for J; bases not matched to a gene: 10. The CDR3 covers 15 residues. CDR1 and CDR2 (germline): SGHVS, FQNEAQ. The CDR3 bases are TGTGCCAGCAGCCCACGACTAGCGGGGGTAGGGGCCCAGTACTTC. It translates to CASSPRLAGVGAQYF.

The J gene is TRBJ2-5, the V gene TRBV7-8; no reliable D call. The ends were cut back, 5 bases at V and 2 bases at J, with 15 bases in the middle. Germline V gene lookup returns CDR1 SGHVS and CDR2 FQNEAQ. The CDR3 has 15 amino acids. The CDR3 is CASSPRPKPQETQYF. In DNA form, the CDR3 reads TGTGCCAGCAGCCCACGCCCCAAGCCGCAAGAGACCCAGTACTTC.

The chain recombines TRBV28 with TRBJ1-3; 8 bases are a match to TRBD1. Germline CDR1 and CDR2: MDHEN and SYDVKM. The CDR3 is 14 amino acids. The V and J ends lost 3 bases and 7 bases, in that order; junction bases with no gene match: 5. The CDR3 is CASSLGRGLNTIYF. The CDR3 region has the DNA TGTGCCAGCAGTTTGGGCAGGGGGCTTAACACCATATATTTT.

The chain links TRBV6-1 to TRBJ2-3; 8 bases line up with TRBD1. Losses at the gene ends were 1 base for V and 6 bases for J; bases not matched to a gene: 3. The CDR3 spans 14 residues. In germline, CDR1 is MNHNS, CDR2 SASEGT. CDR3 DNA: TGTGCCAGCAGTGAAGGGACAGGGAAGGATACGCAGTATTTT. Its protein product is CASSEGTGKDTQYF.

The rearrangement links TRBV6-5 to TRBJ2-1; no definite D call. Trimming left V 5 bases short and J 8 bases short, with 7 bases between. Germline values: CDR1 MNHEY, CDR2 SVGAGI. The CDR3 extends over 11 amino acids. Written as DNA, the CDR3 is TGTGCCAGCAGTACTTACGATGAGCAGTTCTTC. This translates into CASSTYDEQFF.

This chain joins TRBV28 and TRBJ1-1; D gene uncertain. This CDR3 is 13 amino acids long. Germline V lookup: CDR1 MDHEN, CDR2 SYDVKM. V was clipped by 5 bases and J by 0 bases, with 7 bases between them. CDR3 nucleotides: TGTGCCAGCAGTCAGGCTATGAACACTGAAGCTTTCTTT. Protein sequence: CASSQAMNTEAFF.

The chain uses TRBV14 and TRBJ2-7; D is uncertain. Germline-derived CDR1 and CDR2 are SGHDN and FVKESK. This CDR3 comprises 17 residues. Deletions cut 3 bases from V and 2 bases from J, with 20 bases between. For the CDR3, the DNA is TGTGCCAGCAGCCATAAAGCGACGGTGGCTTGGCCCTACGAGCAGTACTTC. It yields the protein CASSHKATVAWPYEQYF.

The J gene is TRBJ1-3, the V gene TRBV7-3; D uncertain. Germline assignment: CDR1 SGHTA and CDR2 FQGTGA. The V end lost 0 bases, the J end lost 4 bases, and 4 bases lay between the germline ends. CDR3 length: 13 amino acids. The CDR3 spells CASSLTEGNTIYF. CDR3 nucleotides: TGTGCCAGCAGCTTAACGGAGGGAAACACCATATATTTT.

This clone was counted a few times. The CDR3 loop reads CASSYSREGVFF. The CDR3 DNA is TGTGCCAGCAGTTACTCAAGGGAGGGAGTCTTCTTT. This rearrangement joins TRBV6-5 to TRBJ1-1; D is unresolved. This CDR3 is built from 12 residues. The germline V and J ends were trimmed by 0 bases and 14 bases, with 13 bases remaining between them. Germline V gene sequence: CDR1 MNHEY, CDR2 SVGAGI.

The chain is built from TRBV13 and TRBJ2-2; D might be TRBD1 (5 bases). CDR3 size: 16 residues. V lost 5 bases, J lost 1 base, and 14 bases lay in between. The germline V gene encodes CDR1 PRHDT and CDR2 FYEKMQ (reference sequence). CDR3 coding DNA: TGTGCCAGCAGCCCCGACCGACAGCTGAACACCGGGGAGCTGTTTTTT. This gives the protein CASSPDRQLNTGELFF.